These 32 T cell receptor beta chains were all obtained from the same sample, sequenced in a study of beta chain features in type 1 diabetes (dated by TCRdb to 2016 to 2019). The library was built by means of the immunoSEQ multiplex PCR assay. The High Capacity cDNA Reverse Transcription Kit was used to reverse transcribe all of the isolated RNA, meaning that expressed TCRB transcripts were what got sequenced. The clones in this table, taken by TCRdb from immuneACCESS, are in-frame only. Not every clone is retained; where verified, under half of the shortfall comes from an unresolved V gene, and the cause of the rest is unknown. The sample table records about 900,000 clones; 15% to 20% of these occur just once. The ten largest clones capture about 0.025% of the sample. Sequencing was carried out using naive CD4+ T cells from blood. The meaning of the sample's cell subset or site label: true naive CD4+ T cells. The receptors originated from a woman under 30 in good health.

This clone was seen more than once but under ten times. The rearrangement links TRBV7-2 to TRBJ2-7; maybe TRBD2 (5 bases). Trimming stripped 5 bases from V and 3 bases from J, with 17 bases between. CDR3 size: 15 residues. The germline gives CDR1 SGHTA, CDR2 FQGNSA. CDR3 sequence reads: CASSLRPGKNYEQYF. The CDR3, as DNA: TGTGCCAGCAGCCTACGCCCCGGGAAGAACTACGAGCAGTACTTC.

This clone was seen a handful of times. The chain links TRBV2 to TRBJ2-5; 8 bases match TRBD1. V was pared by 6 bases and J by 4 bases, with 7 bases of the junction left unmatched. The CDR3 is made up of 14 amino acids. Germline CDR1 is SNHLY and CDR2 is FYNNEI. CDR3 DNA: TGTGCCAGCAGGAGGGACAGGAGGGCAGAGACCCAGTACTTC. Amino acid sequence: CASRRDRRAETQYF.

This clone was found a few times. Different DNA sequences within this sample yield the same CDR3. This chain links TRBV10-3 with TRBJ2-7, with D maybe TRBD1 (6 bases). The V gene lost 6 bases and the J gene lost 2 bases, with 8 bases spanning the gap. Looked up from germline, CDR1 is ENHRY and CDR2 is SYGVKD. This CDR3 comprises 12 residues. The CDR3 sequence: CAISGTTYEQYF. CDR3 coding DNA: TGTGCCATCAGCGGGACAACCTACGAGCAGTACTTC.

V is TRBV19 and J is TRBJ2-3, with 10 positions matching TRBD2. V gave up 9 bases and J gave up 4 bases; unmatched junction bases: 13. CDR3 length equals 16 residues. Germline-derived CDR1 and CDR2 are LNHDA and SQIVND (reference sequence). This CDR3 is CASRRDLAGVADTQYF. The CDR3 nucleotides read TGTGCCAGCAGGAGGGACCTAGCGGGAGTGGCAGATACGCAGTATTTT.

The sample holds a few counts of this clone. The chain uses TRBV18 and TRBJ2-7, with D perhaps matching TRBD2 (6 bases). Trimming stripped 10 bases from V and 3 bases from J, with 19 bases between. Per the germline V gene, CDR1 is KGHSH and CDR2 is LQKENI. This CDR3 spans 14 amino acids. CDR3 in DNA: TGTGCCACCTCGTCTCGGGACTCGTTCTACGAGCAGTACTTC. Translation: CATSSRDSFYEQYF.

The V and J genes are TRBV5-4 and TRBJ2-7; tentative D call: TRBD1 (6 bases). V was trimmed by 0 bases and J by 2 bases, leaving 15 bases between them. The CDR3 has 16 amino acids. Looked up from germline, CDR1 is SGHNT and CDR2 is YYREEE (reference sequence). Here the CDR3 DNA reads TGTGCCAGCAGCTTGGGCACAGGGAAATCGACCTACGAGCAGTACTTC. Amino acid sequence: CASSLGTGKSTYEQYF.

The chain employs TRBV7-9 and TRBJ2-5; weak D call: TRBD2 (6 bases). There are 15 residues in the CDR3. Germline-derived CDR1 and CDR2 are SEHNR and FQNEAQ (reference sequence). Deletions cut 4 bases from V and 2 bases from J, with 14 bases between. CDR3 nucleotides: TGTGCCAGCAGCTCAAGACCGGGAGCTCAAGAGACCCAGTACTTC. Translating it yields CASSSRPGAQETQYF.

The chain employs TRBV19 and TRBJ2-2, with TRBD1 identical over 9 bases. The CDR3 is made up of 17 amino acids. Germline CDR1 and CDR2: LNHDA and SQIVND (reference sequence). The ends lost 5 bases at V and 3 bases at J; junction bases unmatched: 10. The CDR3 spells CASSRTQGAFHTGELFF. The CDR3 coding sequence is TGTGCCAGTAGTCGAACACAGGGGGCATTCCACACCGGGGAGCTGTTTTTT. Combining the CDR3 with reference TRBV19 and TRBJ2-2 gives the whole variable domain DGGITQSPKYLFRKEGQNVTLSCEQNLNHDAMYWYRQDPGQGLRLIYYSQIVNDFQKGDIAEGYSVSREKKESFPLTVTSAQKNPTAFYLCASSRTQGAFHTGELFFGEGSRLTVL.

This clone was detected only a few times. The chain links TRBV6-6 to TRBJ1-3; maybe TRBD1 (5 bases). The CDR3 runs to 15 residues. Per germline, CDR1 MNHNY and CDR2 SVGAGI (reference sequence). Trimming removed 10 bases at V and 0 bases at J, with 16 bases between. CDR3 nucleotide sequence: TGTGCCATCTCGGTGGGACCCAACTCTGGAAACACCATATATTTT. Translation: CAISVGPNSGNTIYF.

DNA for the CDR3: TGCAGCGTTTTTCTAATGTTCTCAGATACGCAGTATTTT. It translates to CSVFLMFSDTQYF. The chain uses TRBV29-1 and TRBJ2-3; no clear D. Germline CDR1 reads SQVTM; CDR2 reads ANQGSEA. Trimming left V 5 bases short and J 4 bases short, with 13 bases between. The CDR3 covers 13 residues.

V is TRBV2 and J is TRBJ2-6; D is uncertain. Germline-derived CDR1 and CDR2 are SNHLY and FYNNEI. V lost 4 bases and J 0 bases, leaving 7 bases between the germline ends. This CDR3 comprises 15 residues. The CDR3 protein is CASSGQFSGANVLTF. CDR3 sequence (DNA): TGTGCCAGCAGTGGCCAATTCTCTGGGGCCAACGTCCTGACTTTC.

There are a few counts of this clone. V usage is TRBV4-1 and J usage is TRBJ1-2; no clear D. There are 15 residues in the CDR3. The ends were cut back, 1 base at V and 4 bases at J, with 13 bases in the middle. The germline gives CDR1 MGHRA, CDR2 YSYEKL. The CDR3 spells CASSQGTKSGYGYTF. The DNA for the CDR3 is TGCGCCAGCAGCCAAGGAACAAAATCGGGCTATGGCTACACCTTC.

The V and J genes are TRBV4-3 and TRBJ2-7; D call uncertain. CDR1 and CDR2 (germline): LGHNA, YSLEER. The CDR3 contains 13 residues. V was pared by 3 bases and J by 3 bases, with 9 bases between. The CDR3 loop reads CASSQGFFYEQYF. DNA for the CDR3: TGCGCCAGCAGCCAGGGCTTTTTCTACGAGCAGTACTTC.

CDR3 region: CATSRADRTDTQYF. CDR3 bases: TGTGCCACCAGCAGAGCGGATCGCACAGATACGCAGTATTTT. J is TRBJ2-3 and V is TRBV15; D call uncertain. V lost 1 base and J 1 base, leaving 6 bases between the germline ends. The CDR3 length is 14 residues. CDR1 and CDR2 from the germline V gene are LNHNV and YYDKDF (reference sequence).

The chain joins TRBV27 to TRBJ2-7; possible D gene TRBD1, 6 bases. Trimming shortened V by 4 bases and J by 4 bases, and 8 bases separated the two germline ends. The length of the CDR3 is 12 residues. CDR1 is MNHEY and CDR2 is SMNVEV in the germline V gene (reference sequence). Written as DNA, the CDR3 is TGTGCCAGCAGTTCACAGGGTTACGAGCAGTACTTC. Translating it yields CASSSQGYEQYF.

The genes are TRBV6-5 and TRBJ1-2; a possible D gene is TRBD1 (5 bases). Germline V gene data show CDR1 as MNHEY and CDR2 as SVGAGI. Trimming stripped 8 bases from V and 4 bases from J, with 8 bases between. The CDR3 sequence is 11 residues long. The CDR3 DNA follows: TGTGCCAGCGTGGGGCCCTATGGCTACACCTTC. Translation gives CASVGPYGYTF.

This chain connects TRBV6-6 to TRBJ2-3; 9 positions match TRBD2. V was clipped by 5 bases and J by 2 bases; unmatched bases: 8. Germline V gene sequence: CDR1 MNHNY, CDR2 SVGAGI (reference sequence). CDR3 length: 16 amino acids. The CDR3 nucleotides are TGTGCCAGCAGTCGGAGTAGCGGGGGTTCCACAGATACGCAGTATTTT. Amino acid sequence: CASSRSSGGSTDTQYF.

J is TRBJ2-7 and V is TRBV5-6; TRBD2 matches at 9 bases. The trim removed 4 bases at V and 7 bases at J, leaving 12 bases unmatched. The CDR3 totals 15 residues. CDR1 SGHDT and CDR2 YYEEEE come from the germline V gene. The CDR3 loop is CASSEAGGSGWEQYF. The CDR3 bases are TGTGCCAGCAGCGAAGCGGGGGGATCAGGATGGGAGCAGTACTTC.

This clone turned up a few times. V usage is TRBV4-3 and J usage is TRBJ2-7; unclear D gene. Germline values: CDR1 LGHNA, CDR2 YSLEER. The CDR3 loop spans 15 amino acids. The ends were cut back, 4 bases at V and 0 bases at J, with 13 bases in the middle. The CDR3, as DNA: TGCGCCAGCAGCCCTAAGCCGAACAGCTCCTACGAGCAGTACTTC. Protein product: CASSPKPNSSYEQYF.

The V and J genes are TRBV5-1 and TRBJ2-1; the match to TRBD2 covers 7 bases. The V and J ends lost 4 bases and 10 bases, in that order; junction bases with no gene match: 14. The CDR3 extends over 15 amino acids. The germline CDR1 and CDR2 sequences are SGHRS and YFSETQ. CDR3 nucleotides: TGCGCCAGCAGCAGCTTAAGGGACTACGGTTCGGAGCAGTTCTTC. It specifies CASSSLRDYGSEQFF.

This chain joins TRBV12-5 and TRBJ2-1; D possibly corresponds to TRBD2 (6 bases). CDR1 is LGHNT, CDR2 FRNRAP, per germline. Trimming pared 0 bases from V and 5 bases from J, leaving 11 bases between. This CDR3 is built from 15 residues. The CDR3 protein is CASGLVSAGNNEQFF. CDR3 nucleotides: TGTGCTAGTGGTTTGGTCTCTGCGGGAAACAATGAGCAGTTCTTC.

This clone was seen only a few times. This chain joins TRBV9 and TRBJ2-7, with 8 bases that match TRBD1. The CDR3 runs 14 residues. Germline V gene sequence: CDR1 SGDLS, CDR2 YYNGEE. Trimming removed 0 bases from V and 4 bases from J; junction bases left unmatched: 3. Here the CDR3 DNA reads TGTGCCAGCAGCGTAGCGGACAGGGCTTACGAGCAGTACTTC. Amino acids: CASSVADRAYEQYF.

The sample holds a few counts of this clone. The chain has TRBV28 and TRBJ2-7, with D tentatively TRBD1 or TRBD2 (5 bases each). V shed 6 bases and J shed 11 bases, with 17 bases lying between them. The CDR3 runs 12 residues. The germline V gene has CDR1 MDHEN and CDR2 SYDVKM. CDR3 in amino acids: CASRAGGLREYF. The CDR3 DNA reads as TGTGCCAGCAGGGCGGGTGGTCTCAGGGAGTACTTC.

This clone turned up a few times. V and J are TRBV4-2 and TRBJ2-7; 10 bases match TRBD2. The germline V gene has CDR1 LGHNA and CDR2 YNFKEQ. The CDR3 spans 15 residues. V lost 4 bases and J lost 4; bases outside the gene matches: 7. CDR3 in DNA: TGTGCCAGCAGCCGGGAAGCGGGAGGGCAATACGAGCAGTACTTC. Its protein product is CASSREAGGQYEQYF.

This clone was seen a handful of times. The rearrangement uses TRBV25-1 and TRBJ2-5; tentative D call: TRBD2 (5 bases). CDR3 length: 13 residues. Trimming pared 6 bases from V and 5 bases from J, leaving 13 bases between. Germline V gene sequence: CDR1 MGHDK, CDR2 SYGVNS. The CDR3 sequence is CASRRGFRETQYF. CDR3 DNA: TGTGCCAGCAGGAGAGGGTTTAGGGAGACCCAGTACTTC.

This clone was seen only a few times. The rearrangement joins TRBV2 to TRBJ1-1; TRBD1 is a possible D gene (6 bases). V was trimmed by 5 bases and J by 4 bases, leaving 20 bases between them. The CDR3 length is 16 residues. Germline V gene data show CDR1 as SNHLY and CDR2 as FYNNEI. CDR3 sequence: CASSTENRVYGTEAFF. The CDR3 nucleotides are TGTGCCAGCAGTACAGAAAACAGGGTGTATGGCACTGAAGCTTTCTTT.

This clone was seen more than once but under ten times. V is TRBV28 and J is TRBJ2-1, with D unclear. CDR3 length equals 16 residues. V lost 4 bases, J lost 0 bases, and 13 bases lay in between. Germline V gene data show CDR1 as MDHEN and CDR2 as SYDVKM. CDR3 nucleotide sequence: TGTGCCAGCAGTTCGTCGACGGCGAGCTCCTACAATGAGCAGTTCTTC. This codes for CASSSSTASSYNEQFF.

The chain combines TRBV5-6 with TRBJ2-2, with D tentatively TRBD2 (6 bases). The V end was cut by 4 bases, the J end by 0 bases, with 22 bases between. Looked up from germline, CDR1 is SGHDT and CDR2 is YYEEEE. The CDR3 extends over 19 amino acids. CDR3 in amino acids: CASSATGWGRITNTGELFF. The CDR3 bases are TGTGCCAGCAGCGCTACCGGGTGGGGGAGGATCACGAACACCGGGGAGCTGTTTTTT.

This clone was seen more than once but under ten times. J is TRBJ1-2 and V is TRBV7-9; D unclear. Looked up from germline, CDR1 is SEHNR and CDR2 is FQNEAQ (reference sequence). V gave up 6 bases and J gave up 2 bases, with 7 bases separating them. CDR3 length: 12 residues. Here the CDR3 reads CASSQVNYGYTF. DNA of the CDR3: TGTGCCAGCAGTCAAGTGAACTATGGCTACACCTTC.

This clone turned up a few times. This chain joins TRBV10-3 and TRBJ2-7; possible D gene TRBD2, 5 bases. The ends were cut back, 10 bases at V and 5 bases at J, with 15 bases in the middle. The germline V gene has CDR1 ENHRY and CDR2 SYGVKD. The CDR3 loop spans 12 amino acids. The CDR3, as DNA: TGTGCCACGGGCCCGGAGGTCCACGAGCAGTACTTC. Translation gives CATGPEVHEQYF.

The chain is built from TRBV5-1 and TRBJ2-5, with D possibly matching TRBD2 (6 bases). V was clipped by 4 bases and J by 2 bases, with 12 bases between them. CDR3 length: 14 residues. CDR1 and CDR2 from the germline V gene are SGHRS and YFSETQ. CDR3 DNA: TGCGCCAGCAGCCCCATGGGGGGACAAGAGACCCAGTACTTC. Translated, it gives CASSPMGGQETQYF. Using reference TRBV5-1 and TRBJ2-5 for the parts outside the CDR3, the full variable domain is KAGVTQTPRYLIKTRGQQVTLSCSPISGHRSVSWYQQTPGQGLQFLFEYFSETQRNKGNFPGRFSGRQFSNSRSEMNVSTLELGDSALYLCASSPMGGQETQYFGPGTRLLVL.

This sequence joins TRBV9 and TRBJ2-5, with TRBD2 matching 8 bases. This CDR3 is 16 amino acids long. The germline CDR1 and CDR2 sequences are SGDLS and YYNGEE. V lost 0 bases and J lost 4; bases outside the gene matches: 8. In nucleotides, the CDR3 is TGTGCCAGCAGCGTAGCGGGAGGGAGGGGCGTAGAGACCCAGTACTTC. Translating it yields CASSVAGGRGVETQYF.